The 30 T cell receptor beta chains reported below all come from one sample, sequenced in a study of blood T cell repertoires in COVID-19. The assay was immunoSEQ multiplex PCR, and TCRdb's table has in-frame clones only and misses some. The sample carries about 140,000 clones, about 84% recorded once. Sequenced sample: PBMCs or T cells enriched from blood (not recorded which). The source of these receptors is a woman between 18 and 29 years old who had been exposed to COVID-19.

CDR3 amino acids: CASSLAPSRSNQPQHF. The CDR3 nucleotides are TGTGCCAGCAGCTTAGCCCCCAGCAGGAGCAATCAGCCCCAGCATTTT. The chain links TRBV7-8 to TRBJ1-5; D remains ambiguous. V dropped 0 bases and J dropped 1 base, with 10 bases sitting between them. Germline V gene sequence: CDR1 SGHVS, CDR2 FQNEAQ. The CDR3 extends over 16 amino acids.

The chain has TRBV19 and TRBJ2-3; TRBD2 matches 8 bases. This CDR3 spans 14 amino acids. Germline V gene sequence: CDR1 LNHDA, CDR2 SQIVND (reference sequence). V was pared by 5 bases and J by 2 bases, with 3 bases of the junction left unmatched. CDR3: CASSPTSATDTQYF. The CDR3 DNA sequence: TGTGCCAGTAGTCCGACTAGCGCCACAGATACGCAGTATTTT.

V gene TRBV28 combines with J gene TRBJ1-2, with 7 nucleotides matching TRBD1. Germline V lookup: CDR1 MDHEN, CDR2 SYDVKM. The length of the CDR3 is 12 residues. V dropped 6 bases and J dropped 5; count of bases not matched to a gene: 3. In DNA, the CDR3 is TGTGCCAGCAGAGCAGGGGGGTATGGCTACACCTTC. It codes for CASRAGGYGYTF.

This chain joins TRBV5-1 and TRBJ2-2, with D unresolved. From germline, CDR1 is SGHRS and CDR2 YFSETQ. Deletions cut 3 bases from V and 0 bases from J, with 6 bases between. This CDR3 is built from 14 residues. The CDR3 region has the DNA TGCGCCAGCAGCTCCAGGACGAACACCGGGGAGCTGTTTTTT. Amino acid sequence: CASSSRTNTGELFF.

This clone was counted a few times. V gene TRBV29-1 combines with J gene TRBJ1-1, with TRBD1 matching over 8 bases. V lost 3 bases, J lost 6 bases, and 9 bases stayed unmatched. The V gene's germline CDR1 is SQVTM and CDR2 ANQGSEA. This CDR3 is built from 14 residues. CDR3 nucleotides: TGCAGCGTTGAGTCCGAAGGACAGGGATCTGAAGCTTTCTTT. Translated: CSVESEGQGSEAFF.

The rearrangement links TRBV7-9 to TRBJ1-1; 7 bases line up with TRBD1. This CDR3 region has 15 residues. CDR1 and CDR2 from the germline V gene are SEHNR and FQNEAQ (reference sequence). The V gene end was trimmed by 4 bases and the J gene end by 2 bases; junction bases not matched to a gene: 7. This CDR3 is CASSSTGTANTEAFF. CDR3 nucleotide sequence: TGTGCCAGCAGCTCTACCGGGACAGCAAACACTGAAGCTTTCTTT.

The chain carries TRBV5-4 and TRBJ2-1; possibly TRBD2 for D (6 bases). The CDR3 is 16 amino acids. Trimming pared 3 bases from V and 0 bases from J, leaving 13 bases between. The germline gives CDR1 SGHNT, CDR2 YYREEE (reference sequence). CDR3 bases: TGTGCCAGCAGCTGGAGGGTCACGAGCTCCTACAATGAGCAGTTCTTC. It encodes CASSWRVTSSYNEQFF.

The chain couples TRBV24-1 to TRBJ2-2, with D uncertain. The CDR3 contains 13 residues. Germline loops: CDR1 KGHDR, CDR2 SFDVKD. Deletions cut 0 bases from V and 9 bases from J, with 7 bases between. CDR3 region: CATSDLIDRELFF. CDR3 in DNA: TGTGCCACCAGTGATTTGATTGACAGGGAGCTGTTTTTT.

The chain combines TRBV6-5 with TRBJ2-7; D perhaps matches TRBD2 (5 bases). Looked up from germline, CDR1 is MNHEY and CDR2 is SVGAGI. V lost 2 bases and J lost 5, with 7 bases in between. The CDR3 totals 12 residues. In DNA, the CDR3 is TGTGCCAGCAGTTACGACTACAACGAGCAGTACTTC. Encoded protein: CASSYDYNEQYF.

V and J are TRBV27 and TRBJ2-7; D might be TRBD2 (6 bases). The length of the CDR3 is 15 residues. Germline V gene data show CDR1 as MNHEY and CDR2 as SMNVEV (reference sequence). V lost 0 bases, J lost 5 bases, and 14 bases lay in between. Here the CDR3 DNA reads TGTGCCAGCAGTTTATCTCGGAGGGGTGTCAACGAGCAGTACTTC. This codes for CASSLSRRGVNEQYF.

The rearrangement joins TRBV7-9 to TRBJ2-7; a possible D gene is TRBD1 (6 bases). The germline V gene encodes CDR1 SEHNR and CDR2 FQNEAQ (reference sequence). The CDR3 is 15 amino acids. V lost 5 bases to trimming and J lost 0 bases, with 14 bases between them. The DNA of the CDR3 is TGTGCCAGCAGCCCAGCAGGGGAAATCTCCTACGAGCAGTACTTC. Encoded protein: CASSPAGEISYEQYF.

The chain employs TRBV29-1 and TRBJ1-2; D is unclear. Trimming took 4 bases from V and 2 from J, leaving 11 bases between them. From germline, CDR1 is SQVTM and CDR2 ANQGSEA. This CDR3 has 13 amino acids. The CDR3 DNA sequence: TGCAGCGTTGCGCGTCGACTAAACTATGGCTACACCTTC. As protein: CSVARRLNYGYTF.

This clone has a handful of counts. V is TRBV2 and J is TRBJ2-7; D is perhaps TRBD1 (5 bases). The CDR3 length is 14 residues. CDR1 is SNHLY and CDR2 is FYNNEI in the germline V gene. V lost 4 bases, J lost 2 bases, and 12 bases lay in between. CDR3 region: CASSVRQFTYEQYF. CDR3 sequence (DNA): TGTGCCAGCAGTGTACGACAGTTCACCTACGAGCAGTACTTC. Supplemented by reference TRBV2 and TRBJ2-7, the full variable domain reads EPEVTQTPSHQVTQMGQEVILRCVPISNHLYFYWYRQILGQKVEFLVSFYNNEISEKSEIFDDQFSVERPDGSNFTLKIRSTKLEDSAMYFCASSVRQFTYEQYFGPGTRLTVT.

The rearrangement joins TRBV5-4 to TRBJ1-4; 12 nucleotides align to TRBD1. This CDR3 spans 14 amino acids. The germline CDR1 and CDR2 sequences are SGHNT and YYREEE (reference sequence). The junction had 1 base not matched to a gene; V was cut back by 3 bases and J by 7 bases. CDR3 protein: CASSWDRGREKLFF. CDR3 nucleotide sequence: TGTGCCAGCAGCTGGGACAGGGGGCGTGAAAAACTGTTTTTT.

The chain links TRBV19 to TRBJ1-5, with 8 positions matching TRBD1. The junction had 18 bases not matched to a gene; V was cut back by 10 bases and J by 7 bases. The CDR3 runs 16 residues. CDR1 is LNHDA and CDR2 is SQIVND in the germline V gene (reference sequence). CDR3 in DNA: TGTGCCACGCTGAATCAGGGACAGGATAGGGGCCAGCCCCAGCATTTT. It translates to CATLNQGQDRGQPQHF.

V gene TRBV6-2 or TRBV6-3 combines with J gene TRBJ1-2; 8 bases map to TRBD1. Germline V gene sequence: CDR1 MNHEY, CDR2 SVGEGT. The CDR3 runs 15 residues. The V gene end was trimmed by 6 bases and the J gene end by 4 bases; junction bases not matched to a gene: 10. Here the CDR3 DNA reads TGTGCCAGCAGCACAGGACAGGGCGTTTTCTATGGCTACACCTTC. Encoded protein: CASSTGQGVFYGYTF.

V usage is TRBV11-3 and J usage is TRBJ2-1; D ambiguous. Per germline, CDR1 SGHNT and CDR2 YENEEA. This CDR3 has 16 amino acids. Trimming took 5 bases from V and 7 from J, leaving 21 bases between them. CDR3 loop: CASSGRHAPNVNEQFF. The DNA for the CDR3 is TGTGCCAGCAGCGGCAGACACGCACCCAATGTAAATGAGCAGTTCTTC.

The gene calls are TRBV6-2 or TRBV6-3 and TRBJ1-2; weak D call: TRBD1 (6 bases). Germline V gene sequence: CDR1 MNHEY, CDR2 SVGEGT. V lost 0 bases, J lost 7 bases, and 15 bases lay in between. The CDR3 is 15 residues long. The CDR3 sequence: CASSYSARGAGGYTF. The CDR3 bases are TGTGCCAGCAGTTACTCGGCCAGGGGCGCTGGTGGCTACACCTTC.

The chain employs TRBV2 and TRBJ2-5; 7 bases line up with TRBD2. Germline CDR1 reads SNHLY; CDR2 reads FYNNEI. J gave up 3 bases and V 4 bases, and 8 bases lay outside the gene matches. This CDR3 is 15 amino acids long. CDR3 DNA sequence: TGTGCCAGCAGTGGGTTGGGGCTAGCGGAAGAGACCCAGTACTTC. It translates to CASSGLGLAEETQYF.

This clone was counted between two and nine times. The chain uses TRBV5-6 and TRBJ2-7, with 14 bases fitting TRBD2. Germline V lookup: CDR1 SGHDT, CDR2 YYEEEE. This CDR3 region has 19 residues. The J segment lost 4 bases and the V segment lost 4 bases, leaving 16 bases of the junction unmatched. The CDR3 region has the DNA TGTGCCAGCAGCGGCAAAAGGACTAGCGGGAGGATGGAGGCTTACGAGCAGTACTTC. Amino acid sequence: CASSGKRTSGRMEAYEQYF.

The chain employs TRBV10-3 and TRBJ2-3, with D possibly TRBD2 on 5 matching bases. In germline, CDR1 is ENHRY, CDR2 SYGVKD. The CDR3 extends over 15 amino acids. Trimming cost V 3 bases and J 0 bases, with 10 bases left between them. The CDR3 DNA follows: TGTGCCATCAGTGACGCATCGGGAAGCACAGATACGCAGTATTTT. This sequence encodes CAISDASGSTDTQYF.

The chain has TRBV9 and TRBJ1-5; 9 bases map to TRBD1. Per germline, CDR1 SGDLS and CDR2 YYNGEE. This CDR3 contains 15 residues. V trimming: 3 bases; J trimming: 6 bases; junction bases outside the gene matches: 7. CDR3 loop: CASSEGTGKGQPQHF. In DNA, the CDR3 is TGTGCCAGCAGCGAGGGGACAGGGAAGGGTCAGCCCCAGCATTTT.

The chain links TRBV9 to TRBJ2-1; 7 bases fit TRBD2. The ends lost 3 bases at V and 0 bases at J; junction bases unmatched: 9. CDR3 length: 17 amino acids. Germline V gene data show CDR1 as SGDLS and CDR2 as YYNGEE. The CDR3 spells CASSDPLAQYSYNEQFF. Written as DNA, the CDR3 is TGTGCCAGCAGCGATCCACTAGCGCAATACTCCTACAATGAGCAGTTCTTC.

The gene calls are TRBV18 and TRBJ1-2, with a possible D match to TRBD1 (6 bases). Germline values: CDR1 KGHSH, CDR2 LQKENI. V gave up 3 bases and J gave up 0 bases, with 11 bases separating them. The CDR3 has 15 residues. As DNA, the CDR3 is TGTGCCAGCTCACCCCAACAGGGAGCTAACTATGGCTACACCTTC. This translates into CASSPQQGANYGYTF.

This rearrangement joins TRBV28 to TRBJ1-1, with D maybe TRBD1 (5 bases). The CDR3 covers 14 residues. Germline loops: CDR1 MDHEN, CDR2 SYDVKM. The V and J ends lost 4 bases and 11 bases respectively, with 20 bases between them. The CDR3 is CASSSLWGGIRAFF. The CDR3 DNA sequence: TGTGCCAGCAGTTCCCTCTGGGGGGGAATTAGGGCTTTCTTT.

The V and J genes are TRBV9 and TRBJ2-3; D not certain. Trimming stripped 0 bases from V and 2 bases from J, with 10 bases between. CDR1 and CDR2 from the germline V gene are SGDLS and YYNGEE. The CDR3 has 15 amino acids. The CDR3 DNA is TGTGCCAGCAGCGTAGCTACTCGGGTCACAGATACGCAGTATTTT. Its protein is CASSVATRVTDTQYF.

The genes are TRBV29-1 and TRBJ2-5, with 13 bases that match TRBD2. This CDR3 is built from 14 residues. Germline trimming cut 7 bases from V and 6 bases from J; bases unmatched to any gene: 8. CDR1 and CDR2 (germline): SQVTM, ANQGSEA. CDR3: CSAKLAGGPKTQYF. The CDR3 DNA sequence: TGCAGCGCAAAACTAGCGGGAGGGCCGAAGACCCAGTACTTC.

The J gene is TRBJ1-1, the V gene TRBV29-1, with a possible D match to TRBD1 (5 bases). The CDR3 contains 14 residues. Between the trimmed V and J ends, which lost 6 bases and 4 bases, there was a span of 18 bases. Germline CDR1 and CDR2: SQVTM and ANQGSEA. This CDR3 reads CSVRDSGGSTEAFF. CDR3 DNA: TGCAGCGTCCGGGACTCCGGCGGGAGCACTGAAGCTTTCTTT.

The chain is built from TRBV28 and TRBJ1-6; D is unclear. The CDR3 covers 12 residues. Germline CDR1 reads MDHEN; CDR2 reads SYDVKM. The V end was cut by 6 bases, the J end by 6 bases, with 6 bases between. The CDR3 reads CASRQSNSPLHF. The CDR3, as DNA: TGTGCCAGCAGACAAAGTAATTCACCCCTCCACTTT.

This rearrangement joins TRBV19 to TRBJ1-6; D gene uncertain. The CDR3 length is 14 residues. Trimming cost V 6 bases and J 6 bases, with 12 bases left between them. Per germline, CDR1 LNHDA and CDR2 SQIVND (reference sequence). This CDR3 is CASRRELSNSPLHF. CDR3 DNA: TGTGCCAGTAGACGGGAGCTTAGTAATTCACCCCTCCACTTT.